What follows are 2 T cell receptor beta chains derived from one specimen sequenced in a study of blood T cell repertoires in COVID-19. Sequencing used immunoSEQ multiplex PCR; TCRdb keeps in-frame clones, though not all of them. The sample yields tens of thousands of clones, 89% seen once. Sequencing was carried out using peripheral blood. The receptor set was obtained from a woman in her seventies with acute or convalescent COVID-19.

This clone was seen once. V is TRBV4-1 and J is TRBJ2-1, with 10 bases matching TRBD2. The length of the CDR3 is 16 residues. V was clipped by 0 bases and J by 8 bases; unmatched bases: 7. The V gene's germline CDR1 is MGHRA and CDR2 YSYEKL. CDR3 amino acids: CASSQEDSGGAYEQFF. The CDR3 nucleotides read TGCGCCAGCAGCCAAGAAGACAGCGGGGGGGCTTATGAGCAGTTCTTC.

This chain links TRBV4-2 with TRBJ2-1, with 11 bases aligning to TRBD2. CDR1 LGHNA and CDR2 YNFKEQ come from the germline V gene. CDR3 size: 16 residues. V gave up 3 bases and J gave up 4 bases; unmatched junction bases: 5. CDR3 sequence (DNA): TGTGCCAGCAGCCAGATAGCGGGAGGGCAATACAATGAGCAGTTCTTC. Residues: CASSQIAGGQYNEQFF.